This T cell receptor (beta chain) was sequenced for a study of blood T cell repertoires in COVID-19. Across the whole study: Italy, Spain and the United States were the sources of the convalescent and acute COVID-19 samples. T cells, B-cell-depleted T cells, or PBMCs supplied cDNA or gDNA.

V was trimmed by 5 bases and J by 3 bases, leaving 17 bases between them. The CDR3 is made up of 16 amino acids. From germline, CDR1 is MNHNY and CDR2 SVGAGI (reference sequence). Original methodology: Amplified reference gene primers provided the basis for estimating nucleated cell counts. Assay: immunoSEQ multiplex PCR; the TCRdb copy retains only in-frame clones and omits some. V, J and clone size derive from that table, while D and trimming were established from the DNA sequence. The sample lists about 180,000 clones; approximately 87% were seen once. The clonotype originates from a man between 65 and 85 years old with active or convalescent COVID-19. The chain couples TRBV6-6 to TRBJ2-1, with unresolved D. Sequencing was carried out using peripheral blood. The DNA for the CDR3 is TGTGCCAGCAGTCCGCCCCGCGGAACCTTCTACAATGAGCAGTTCTTC. Translation gives CASSPPRGTFYNEQFF.